This TCR beta chain was documented in a study of T cells in Graves' hyperthyroidism and ophthalmopathy. This clonotype was detected a few times. Its specificity is unknown. Patients were excluded because of uncontrolled infection, other autoimmune disease, pregnancy or lactation. Amplification targeted TCR beta CDR3 regions from RNA transcripts. The HTBI primer set drove a first-round RT-PCR of the TCR CDR3. TCRdb reanalysed the multiplex PCR reads using MiXCR and keeps one entry per CDR3 protein. Among 300,000 to 450,000 distinct CDR3 sequences listed, around 25% were seen once. The study, taken as a whole, reports: For ophthalmopathy, model prediction preceded onset by a median 6.5 months.

The CDR3 covers 14 residues. V was trimmed by 1 base and J by 1 base, leaving 7 bases between them. Germline values: CDR1 LGHDT, CDR2 YNNKEL (reference sequence). The sequence came from a middle-aged man with Graves' hyperthyroidism. The specimen sequenced was blood. This rearrangement joins TRBV3-1 to TRBJ1-1, with D uncertain. The CDR3 nucleotides are TGTGCCAGCAGCCAAGTACATTCGAACACTGAAGCTTTCTTT. It codes for CASSQVHSNTEAFF.